This T cell receptor beta chain originates from a study of early T cells in non-severe SARS-CoV-2 infection (dated by TCRdb to 2020 to 2022). Describing the broader study: Because TCR sequencing relied on bulk RNA taken from unsorted whole blood, pairing of alpha and beta chains was not possible.

To note about this clonotype: No antigen is known for it. One end of the junction does not line up with germline, which may come from a read error.

The study was a case-control design nested within a healthcare worker cohort in London, UK, with weekly nasopharyngeal swab PCR tests and blood sampling. Between 23 and 31 March 2020, the week of the UK lockdown, healthcare workers were enrolled and then followed up weekly for as long as 16 weeks. The library was generated by 5' RACE. The sequencing machine was a NextSeq 500. To correct for sequencing error and PCR bias, the TCR library protocol tagged individual cDNA molecules with unique molecular identifiers. Sequencing covered both TCR alpha and beta chains, and within each sample the abundances of alpha and beta sequences were tightly co-correlated. The original pipeline was this. Decombinator V4 was used to annotate the V gene, J gene and CDR3 of the TCR sequences. Expanded TCRs were defined as changing significantly between any two time points under a Poisson model with p below 0.0001. Abundances of TCRs were expressed as counts per million after normalisation to the total number of TCRs sequenced in each sample. MAIT TCRs were defined by TRAV1-2 paired with TRAJ12, TRAJ20 or TRAJ33, and iNKT TCRs by TRAV10 paired with TRAJ18. A search of VDJdb, accessed on 1 November 2021, was run for TCRs annotated to CMV, EBV and SARS-CoV-2, with TCRs annotated for multiple antigens excluded. TCRdb reran the public reads through fastp at Q25 and MiXCR, keeping productive beta chains. Rows are combined by CDR3 protein, so each entry shows the most common genes and DNA. TCRdb's processing, not the authors' own work, is the source of the V and J calls. The sample records 69,000 or so distinct CDR3 sequences, approximately 4.6% of which are singletons. The leading ten clones occupy about 3.6% of the sample.

Results the study describes overall, beyond this receptor: VDJdb matching was skewed toward anti-spike CD8 responses, so virus-specific expansions were likely underestimated and private and CD4 specificities were missed.

CDR1 and CDR2 were assigned from the germline V gene as SGHDT and YYEEEE. The CDR3 runs 12 amino acids, cysteine and phenylalanine included. CDR3 DNA is the only sequence kept; it has 36 bases, read in frame from the first base. The TCR sequence derives from an adult who was a healthcare worker with PCR-confirmed SARS-CoV-2 infection or an uninfected control (not recorded which). The donor label of this sample is uncertain. Recombination connected TRBV5-6 to TRBJ2-2, with no confidently assigned D gene. Sequences were derived from whole blood, sampled at baseline. The CDR3 region reads CASSLSTEELFF. The DNA sequence is TGTGCCAGCAGCTTGTCCACCGAGGAGCTGTTTTTT. The reference TRBV5-6 and TRBJ2-2 proteins fill in what lies around the CDR3, so the full variable domain reads DAGVTQSPTHLIKTRGQQVTLRCSPKSGHDTVSWYQQALGQGPQFIFQYYEEEERQRGNFPDRFSGHQFPNYSSELNVNALLLGDSALYLCASSLSTEELFFGEGSRLTVL.